This T cell receptor beta chain was identified during a study of CD8 T cells in Susac syndrome. Trimming took 3 bases from V and 11 from J, leaving 13 bases between them. CDR1 and CDR2 (germline): GTSNPN, SVGIG (reference sequence). The CDR3 consists of 11 residues. The multiple sclerosis control group consisted of treatment-naive patients whose relapsing-remitting disease, which was either stable or active, fulfilled revised McDonald criteria. While CD8+ and CD4+ T cells were isolated negatively, TEMRA cells were enriched by FACS. The authors reverse transcribed 0.5 to 1 ug RNA with random hexamers. immunoSEQ multiplex PCR amplified TCR beta CDR3 across 54 Vbeta, 13 Jbeta. TCRdb reprocessed the immunoSEQ multiplex PCR reads with MiXCR, giving one entry per CDR3 protein. The sample lists 150,000 to 200,000 distinct CDR3 sequences; less than 95% were seen once.

This chain links TRBV30 with TRBJ1-1; D is undetermined. This receptor was taken from a human donor with multiple sclerosis. Material: CD4+ T cells from PBMCs. CDR3 nucleotides: TGTGCCTGGAGCAGTCGCGGAAGGGCTTTCTTT. It codes for CAWSSRGRAFF.